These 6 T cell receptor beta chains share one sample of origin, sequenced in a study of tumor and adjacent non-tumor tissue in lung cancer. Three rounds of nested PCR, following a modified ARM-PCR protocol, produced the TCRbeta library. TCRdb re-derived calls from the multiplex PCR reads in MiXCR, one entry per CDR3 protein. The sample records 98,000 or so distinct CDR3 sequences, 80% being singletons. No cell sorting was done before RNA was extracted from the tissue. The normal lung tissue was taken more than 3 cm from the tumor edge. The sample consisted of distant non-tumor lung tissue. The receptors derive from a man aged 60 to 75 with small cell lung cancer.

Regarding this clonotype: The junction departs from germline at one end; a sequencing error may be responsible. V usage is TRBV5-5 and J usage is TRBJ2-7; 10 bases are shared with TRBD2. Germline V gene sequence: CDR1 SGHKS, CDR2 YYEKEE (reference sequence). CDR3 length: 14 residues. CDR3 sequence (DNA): TGTGCCAACAGCCCCTGGACTAGCGGCTACGACCAGTACTTC. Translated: CANSPWTSGYDQYF.

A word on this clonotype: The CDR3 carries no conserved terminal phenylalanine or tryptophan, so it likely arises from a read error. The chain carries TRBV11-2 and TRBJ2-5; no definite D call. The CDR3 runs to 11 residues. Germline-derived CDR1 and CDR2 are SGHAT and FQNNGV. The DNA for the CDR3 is TGTGCCAGCAGCTTAGAAGAGACGCAGTACTAC. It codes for CASSLEETQYY.

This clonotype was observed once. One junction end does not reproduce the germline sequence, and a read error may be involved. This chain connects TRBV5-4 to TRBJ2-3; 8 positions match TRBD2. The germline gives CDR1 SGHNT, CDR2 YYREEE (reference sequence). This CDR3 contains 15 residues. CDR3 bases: TGTGCCAGCAGCCACGGGACTAGTTTCACAGATATGCAGTATTTT. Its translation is CASSHGTSFTDMQYF. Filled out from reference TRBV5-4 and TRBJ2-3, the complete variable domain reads ETGVTQSPTHLIKTRGQQVTLRCSSQSGHNTVSWYQQALGQGPQFIFQYYREEENGRGNFPPRFSGLQFPNYSSELNVNALELDDSALYLCASSHGTSFTDMQYFGPGTRLTVL.

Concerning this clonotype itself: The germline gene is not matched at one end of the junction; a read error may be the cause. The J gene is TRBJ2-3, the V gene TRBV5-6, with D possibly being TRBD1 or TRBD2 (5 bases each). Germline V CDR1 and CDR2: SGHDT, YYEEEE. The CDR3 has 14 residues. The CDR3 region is CVSSLEGTADMQYF. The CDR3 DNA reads TGTGTCAGCAGCTTGGAAGGGACCGCAGATATGCAGTATTTT.

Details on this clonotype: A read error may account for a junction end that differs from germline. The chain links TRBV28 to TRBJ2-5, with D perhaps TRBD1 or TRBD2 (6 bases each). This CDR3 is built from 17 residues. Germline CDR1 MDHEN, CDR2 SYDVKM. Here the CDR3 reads CACSSRVIAGEEETQYF. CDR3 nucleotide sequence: TGTGCCTGCAGTTCCCGGGTGATAGCAGGGGAGGAGGAGACCCAGTACTTC.

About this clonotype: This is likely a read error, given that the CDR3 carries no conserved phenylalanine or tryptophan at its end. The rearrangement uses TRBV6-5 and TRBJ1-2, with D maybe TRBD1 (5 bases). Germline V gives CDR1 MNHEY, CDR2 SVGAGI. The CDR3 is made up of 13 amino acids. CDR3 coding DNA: TGTGCGAGCAGTTACTCAAGGGGCGGTGGCTACACCATC. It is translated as CASSYSRGGGYTI.